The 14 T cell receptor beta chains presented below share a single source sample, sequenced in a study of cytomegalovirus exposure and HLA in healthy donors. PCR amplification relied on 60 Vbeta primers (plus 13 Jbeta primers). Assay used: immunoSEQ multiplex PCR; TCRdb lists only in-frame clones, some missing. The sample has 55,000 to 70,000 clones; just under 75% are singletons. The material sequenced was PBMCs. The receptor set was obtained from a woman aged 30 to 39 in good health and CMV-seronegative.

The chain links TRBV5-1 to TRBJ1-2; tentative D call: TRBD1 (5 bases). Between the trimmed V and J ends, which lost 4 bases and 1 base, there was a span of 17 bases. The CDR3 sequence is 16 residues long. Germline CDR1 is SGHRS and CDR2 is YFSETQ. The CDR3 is CASSPLGTSINYGYTF. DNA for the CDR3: TGCGCCAGCAGCCCTTTAGGGACTTCGATTAACTATGGCTACACCTTC.

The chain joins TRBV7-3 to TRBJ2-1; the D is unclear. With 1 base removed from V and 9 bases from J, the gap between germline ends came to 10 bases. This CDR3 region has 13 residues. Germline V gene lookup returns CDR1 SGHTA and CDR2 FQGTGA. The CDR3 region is CASSLISFGEQFF. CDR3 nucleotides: TGTGCCAGCAGCTTAATAAGCTTTGGTGAGCAGTTCTTC.

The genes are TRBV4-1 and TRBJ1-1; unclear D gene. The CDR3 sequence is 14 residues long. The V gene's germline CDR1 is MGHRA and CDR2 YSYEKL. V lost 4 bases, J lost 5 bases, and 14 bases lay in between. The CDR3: CASSPLRSGTEAFF. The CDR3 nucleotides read TGCGCCAGCAGCCCTCTCCGGTCGGGAACTGAAGCTTTCTTT.

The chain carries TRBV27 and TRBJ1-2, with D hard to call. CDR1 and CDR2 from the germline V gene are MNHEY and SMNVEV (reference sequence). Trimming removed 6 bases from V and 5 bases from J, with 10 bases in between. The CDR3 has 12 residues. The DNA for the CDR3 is TGTGCCAGCAGCGATCGGGGATATGGCTACACCTTC. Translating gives CASSDRGYGYTF.

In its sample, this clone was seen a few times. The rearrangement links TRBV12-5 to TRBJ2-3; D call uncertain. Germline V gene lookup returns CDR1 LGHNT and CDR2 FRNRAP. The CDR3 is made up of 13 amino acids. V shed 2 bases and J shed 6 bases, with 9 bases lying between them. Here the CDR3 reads CASGLLNTDTQYF. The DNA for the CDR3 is TGTGCTAGTGGTTTGCTAAATACGGATACGCAGTATTTT.

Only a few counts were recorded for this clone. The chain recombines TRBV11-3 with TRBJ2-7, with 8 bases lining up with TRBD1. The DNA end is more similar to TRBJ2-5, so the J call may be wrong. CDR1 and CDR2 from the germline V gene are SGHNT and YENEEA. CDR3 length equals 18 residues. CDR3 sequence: CASGPRGRVDGPRETQYF. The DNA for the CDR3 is TGTGCCAGCGGGCCCAGGGGGCGCGTGGATGGACCCCGAGAGACCCAGTACTTC.

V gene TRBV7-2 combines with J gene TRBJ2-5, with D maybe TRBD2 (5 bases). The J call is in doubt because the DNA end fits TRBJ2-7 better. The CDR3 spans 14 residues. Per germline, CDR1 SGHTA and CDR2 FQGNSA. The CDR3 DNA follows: TGTGCCAGCAGGAGAAGCGGAACCTCCTACGAGCAGTACTTC. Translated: CASRRSGTSYEQYF.

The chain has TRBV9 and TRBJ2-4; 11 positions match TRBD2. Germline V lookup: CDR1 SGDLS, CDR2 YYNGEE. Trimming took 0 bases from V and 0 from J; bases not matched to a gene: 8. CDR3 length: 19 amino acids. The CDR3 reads CASSVGLAGGDLAKNIQYF. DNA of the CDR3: TGTGCCAGCAGCGTAGGGCTAGCGGGAGGCGATCTAGCCAAAAACATTCAGTACTTC. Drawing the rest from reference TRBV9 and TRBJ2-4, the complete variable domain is DSGVTQTPKHLITATGQRVTLRCSPRSGDLSVYWYQQSLDQGLQFLIQYYNGEERAKGNILERFSAQQFPDLHSELNLSSLELGDSALYFCASSVGLAGGDLAKNIQYFGAGTRLSVL.

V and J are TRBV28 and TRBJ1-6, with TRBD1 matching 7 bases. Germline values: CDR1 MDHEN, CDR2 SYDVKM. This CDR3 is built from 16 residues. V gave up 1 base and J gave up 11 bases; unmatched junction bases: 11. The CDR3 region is CASSLYPPTGPAPLHF. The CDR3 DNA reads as TGTGCCAGCAGTTTATACCCCCCGACAGGGCCGGCACCCCTCCACTTT.

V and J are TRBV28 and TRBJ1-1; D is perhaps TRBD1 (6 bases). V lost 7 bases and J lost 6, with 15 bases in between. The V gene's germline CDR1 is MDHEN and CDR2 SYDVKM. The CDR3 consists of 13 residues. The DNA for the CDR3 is TGTGCCAGCAACCTACAGGGTAGGTCTGAAGCTTTCTTT. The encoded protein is CASNLQGRSEAFF. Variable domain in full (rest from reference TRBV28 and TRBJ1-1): DVKVTQSSRYLVKRTGEKVFLECVQDMDHENMFWYRQDPGLGLRLIYFSYDVKMKEKGDIPEGYSVSREKKERFSLILESASTNQTSMYLCASNLQGRSEAFFGQGTRLTVV.

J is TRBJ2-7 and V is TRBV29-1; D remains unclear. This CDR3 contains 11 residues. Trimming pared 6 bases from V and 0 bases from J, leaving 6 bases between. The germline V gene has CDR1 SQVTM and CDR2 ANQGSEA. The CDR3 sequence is CSVTFSYEQYF. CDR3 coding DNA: TGCAGCGTCACATTCTCCTACGAGCAGTACTTC.

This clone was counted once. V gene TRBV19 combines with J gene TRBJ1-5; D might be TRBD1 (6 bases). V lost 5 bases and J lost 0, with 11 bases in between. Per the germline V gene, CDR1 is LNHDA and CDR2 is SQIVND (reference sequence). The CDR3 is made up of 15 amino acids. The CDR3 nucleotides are TGTGCCAGTAGTTGGACAGTTTATAGCAATCAGCCCCAGCATTTT. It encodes CASSWTVYSNQPQHF.

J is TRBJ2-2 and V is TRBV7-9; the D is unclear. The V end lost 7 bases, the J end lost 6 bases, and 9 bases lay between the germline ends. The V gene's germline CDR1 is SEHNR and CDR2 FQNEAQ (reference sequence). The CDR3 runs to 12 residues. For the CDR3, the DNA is TGTGCCAGCACCCCCATTCCCGGGGAGCTGTTTTTT. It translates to CASTPIPGELFF. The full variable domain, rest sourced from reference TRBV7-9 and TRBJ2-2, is DTGVSQNPRHKITKRGQNVTFRCDPISEHNRLYWYRQTLGQGPEFLTYFQNEAQLEKSRLLSDRFSAERPKGSFSTLEIQRTEQGDSAMYLCASTPIPGELFFGEGSRLTVL.

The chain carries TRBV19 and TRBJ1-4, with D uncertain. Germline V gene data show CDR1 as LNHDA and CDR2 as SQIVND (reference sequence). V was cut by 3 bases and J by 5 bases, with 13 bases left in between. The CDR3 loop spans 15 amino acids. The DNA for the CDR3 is TGTGCCAGTAGTATCAGTGCGGGTCTGAATGAAAAACTGTTTTTT. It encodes CASSISAGLNEKLFF.